This T cell receptor (beta chain) was sequenced during a study of blood T cell repertoires in COVID-19. On the study more broadly: Researchers got acute and convalescent COVID-19 samples from the United States, Italy and Spain. Nucleic acid was either cDNA or gDNA, and it came from T cells, B-cell-depleted T cells, or PBMCs.

Sequencing used immunoSEQ multiplex PCR; TCRdb keeps in-frame clones, though not all of them. The data show 70,000 to 80,000 clones, about 80% seen once. Losses at the gene ends were 2 bases for V and 9 bases for J; bases not matched to a gene: 4. The germline V gene has CDR1 KGHSH and CDR2 LQKENI. This CDR3 comprises 14 residues. The TCR sequence derives from a woman of 80 years or more with acute or convalescent COVID-19. The sequenced sample consisted of peripheral blood. This chain joins TRBV18 and TRBJ2-1; TRBD2 matches at 10 bases. The CDR3 DNA follows: TGTGCCAGCTCACCAAAGAGCGGGAGGGCTGAGCAGTTCTTC. Translating it yields CASSPKSGRAEQFF.